A single sample gave rise to the 30 T cell receptor beta chains below, sequenced in a study of shared clonotypes between healthy human individuals. Profiled with immunoSEQ multiplex PCR; TCRdb holds only in-frame clones, not every one. Of 2.5 million or so clones listed, 85% to 95% were seen once; the top ten hold 0.11% to 0.15%. The sequenced material came from naive CD4+ T cells sorted from blood. The subset: CD45RA+ positively selected. The receptor set was obtained from a man younger than 30 in good health.

A word on this clone: Other DNA variants within this sample encode the same CDR3. This sequence joins TRBV18 and TRBJ2-7; 12 positions match TRBD1. CDR3 length: 16 amino acids. Per the germline V gene, CDR1 is KGHSH and CDR2 is LQKENI. Trimming removed 3 bases from V and 4 bases from J; junction bases left unmatched: 7. The CDR3 coding sequence is TGTGCCAGCTCACCCTCCGGGACAGGGGGCTCTTACGAGCAGTACTTC. Its protein is CASSPSGTGGSYEQYF.

Worth noting for this clone: At the DNA level, this CDR3 is encoded by other sequences in the same sample as well. This chain links TRBV19 with TRBJ2-3; D not resolved. The CDR3 runs 13 residues. V was shortened by 5 bases and J by 2 bases, with 8 bases between the two germline ends. Germline V gene data show CDR1 as LNHDA and CDR2 as SQIVND (reference sequence). CDR3 coding DNA: TGTGCCAGTAGTCCCACTTACACAGATACGCAGTATTTT. Translated: CASSPTYTDTQYF.

The V and J genes are TRBV6-1 and TRBJ1-2; TRBD1 is a possible D gene (5 bases). V was clipped by 11 bases and J by 4 bases, with 14 bases between them. The CDR3 is made up of 12 amino acids. Germline-derived CDR1 and CDR2 are MNHNS and SASEGT. The CDR3 loop is CALGRGTYGYTF. CDR3 nucleotides: TGTGCCCTGGGTCGGGGCACCTATGGCTACACCTTC.

The CDR3 region has the DNA TGTGCCAGCAGCTCCCTGACAGGCGGGGAGCTGTTTTTT. Translating gives CASSSLTGGELFF. The chain uses TRBV5-4 and TRBJ2-2, with D possibly being TRBD1 (6 bases). Trimming left V 3 bases short and J 7 bases short, with 10 bases between. The germline V gene encodes CDR1 SGHNT and CDR2 YYREEE (reference sequence). The CDR3 runs to 13 residues.

The CDR3 nucleotides read TGTGCCAGCAGTTTAATACAGGGTCCCCTTTACAATGAGCAGTTCTTC. Protein sequence: CASSLIQGPLYNEQFF. The chain recombines TRBV27 with TRBJ2-1, with D tentatively TRBD1 (6 bases). Per the germline V gene, CDR1 is MNHEY and CDR2 is SMNVEV (reference sequence). This CDR3 region has 16 residues. Trimming cost V 2 bases and J 4 bases, with 15 bases left between them.

This chain connects TRBV13 to TRBJ1-5; D is perhaps TRBD1 (6 bases). Germline V gene lookup returns CDR1 PRHDT and CDR2 FYEKMQ (reference sequence). With 0 bases removed from V and 6 bases from J, the gap between germline ends came to 15 bases. The CDR3 is 16 amino acids. The CDR3 here is CASSLGIGTLPQPQHF. In nucleotides, the CDR3 is TGTGCCAGCAGCTTAGGGATCGGGACACTTCCTCAGCCCCAGCATTTT.

This chain links TRBV18 with TRBJ1-6; tentative D call: TRBD1 (6 bases). This CDR3 has 15 amino acids. Looked up from germline, CDR1 is KGHSH and CDR2 is LQKENI. With 3 bases removed from V and 10 bases from J, the gap between germline ends came to 16 bases. The CDR3 loop is CASSPKQGLGSPLHF. The CDR3 nucleotides read TGTGCCAGCTCACCGAAACAGGGATTGGGATCACCCCTCCACTTT.

The chain carries TRBV20-1 and TRBJ1-1; TRBD1 might be the D (6 bases). CDR3 length: 9 amino acids. Germline V gives CDR1 DFQATT, CDR2 SNEGSKA (reference sequence). Trimming stripped 8 bases from V and 8 bases from J, with 9 bases between. This CDR3 is CSPGTEAFF. As DNA, the CDR3 is TGCAGTCCCGGGACAGAAGCTTTCTTT.

With respect to this clone: Other DNA sequences in the sample encode the same CDR3. The chain joins TRBV18 to TRBJ2-2; no clear D. This CDR3 has 13 residues. Looked up from germline, CDR1 is KGHSH and CDR2 is LQKENI. V gave up 0 bases and J gave up 4 bases, with 3 bases separating them. The CDR3 DNA reads TGTGCCAGCTCACCACCGGCCACCGGGGAGCTGTTTTTT. Amino acid sequence: CASSPPATGELFF. Using reference TRBV18 and TRBJ2-2 for the parts outside the CDR3, the full variable domain is NAGVMQNPRHLVRRRGQEARLRCSPMKGHSHVYWYRQLPEEGLKFMVYLQKENIIDESGMPKERFSAEFPKEGPSILRIQQVVRGDSAAYFCASSPPATGELFFGEGSRLTVL.

A word on this clone: The sample holds other DNA sequences that translate to the same CDR3. The rearrangement links TRBV7-2 to TRBJ2-1; 12 bases line up with TRBD2. Germline CDR1 is SGHTA and CDR2 is FQGNSA. This CDR3 comprises 15 residues. Trimming removed 1 base from V and 6 bases from J; junction bases left unmatched: 1. CDR3 in DNA: TGTGCCAGCAGCTTAGAACTAGCGGGAGGCAATGAGCAGTTCTTC. Translation gives CASSLELAGGNEQFF.

This CDR3 is CASSGTGGVSPLHF. CDR3 nucleotides: TGTGCCAGCTCAGGGACAGGGGGCGTTTCACCCCTCCACTTT. This chain connects TRBV18 to TRBJ1-6; 12 bases are shared with TRBD1. CDR3 size: 14 residues. V lost 5 bases and J lost 9; bases outside the gene matches: 2. Germline V lookup: CDR1 KGHSH, CDR2 LQKENI.

V usage is TRBV7-2 and J usage is TRBJ2-7, with a weak D call TRBD2 (5 bases). Germline-derived CDR1 and CDR2 are SGHTA and FQGNSA. V was trimmed by 4 bases and J by 2 bases, leaving 9 bases between them. The CDR3 covers 13 residues. CDR3 DNA: TGTGCCAGCAGCTCGGACTCCACCTACGAGCAGTACTTC. Translated: CASSSDSTYEQYF.

The V and J genes are TRBV7-9 and TRBJ2-1; no firm D call. The germline CDR1 and CDR2 sequences are SEHNR and FQNEAQ (reference sequence). V lost 5 bases and J 5 bases, leaving 10 bases between the germline ends. The length of the CDR3 is 13 residues. CDR3 amino acids: CASSRRANNEQFF. CDR3 DNA: TGTGCCAGCAGCCGCCGGGCCAACAATGAGCAGTTCTTC.

Worth noting for this clone: This same CDR3 is encoded by further DNA sequences in the sample. V usage is TRBV7-2 and J usage is TRBJ2-5; D possibly corresponds to TRBD2 (6 bases). The V end lost 3 bases, the J end lost 5 bases, and 10 bases lay between the germline ends. The CDR3 loop spans 13 amino acids. Germline V gives CDR1 SGHTA, CDR2 FQGNSA. CDR3 amino acids: CASSLGLRETQYF. The CDR3 DNA reads as TGTGCCAGCAGCTTGGGACTTCGGGAGACCCAGTACTTC.

The chain combines TRBV7-9 with TRBJ1-1, with TRBD1 matching 7 bases. V lost 3 bases, J lost 1 base, and 8 bases stayed unmatched. Germline-derived CDR1 and CDR2 are SEHNR and FQNEAQ (reference sequence). This CDR3 is built from 16 residues. The CDR3 bases are TGTGCCAGCAGCTTCACCGGGACAGTGACGAACACTGAAGCTTTCTTT. It specifies CASSFTGTVTNTEAFF.

The chain joins TRBV7-8 to TRBJ2-7, with D possibly TRBD1 on 6 matching bases. The V and J ends lost 3 bases and 5 bases respectively, with 8 bases between them. The length of the CDR3 is 12 residues. CDR1 is SGHVS and CDR2 is FQNEAQ in the germline V gene. The CDR3 coding sequence is TGTGCCAGCAGCTTGGGGGCCGACGAGCAGTACTTC. Its protein product is CASSLGADEQYF.

This clone was observed once. The chain uses TRBV5-6 and TRBJ2-1; 12 bases align to TRBD2. Germline loops: CDR1 SGHDT, CDR2 YYEEEE. Germline trimming cut 2 bases from V and 5 bases from J; bases unmatched to any gene: 5. CDR3 length: 16 residues. Written as DNA, the CDR3 is TGTGCCAGCAGCTTTCAGACTAGCGGGGGAAACAATGAGCAGTTCTTC. Translating gives CASSFQTSGGNNEQFF.

The chain links TRBV11-2 to TRBJ2-7, with D unresolved. This CDR3 spans 15 amino acids. Looked up from germline, CDR1 is SGHAT and CDR2 is FQNNGV. V was clipped by 5 bases and J by 1 base, with 15 bases between them. CDR3 sequence: CASSGTMGISYEQYF. The DNA for the CDR3 is TGTGCCAGCAGCGGAACTATGGGAATTTCCTACGAGCAGTACTTC.

V usage is TRBV5-1 and J usage is TRBJ2-1; D might be TRBD1 (6 bases). Germline CDR1 reads SGHRS; CDR2 reads YFSETQ. Trimming shortened V by 0 bases and J by 3 bases, and 13 bases separated the two germline ends. The CDR3 consists of 16 residues. CDR3 loop: CASSLAQGNNYNEQFF. The CDR3, as DNA: TGCGCCAGCAGCTTGGCCCAGGGGAATAACTACAATGAGCAGTTCTTC.

V and J are TRBV7-9 and TRBJ1-1; D is uncertain. The CDR3 length is 14 residues. The germline CDR1 and CDR2 sequences are SEHNR and FQNEAQ (reference sequence). With 2 bases removed from V and 1 base from J, the gap between germline ends came to 8 bases. CDR3 amino acids: CASSLLQKNTEAFF. DNA for the CDR3: TGTGCCAGCAGCTTACTACAGAAGAACACTGAAGCTTTCTTT. Together with reference TRBV7-9 and TRBJ1-1, the CDR3 gives the full variable domain: DTGVSQNPRHKITKRGQNVTFRCDPISEHNRLYWYRQTLGQGPEFLTYFQNEAQLEKSRLLSDRFSAERPKGSFSTLEIQRTEQGDSAMYLCASSLLQKNTEAFFGQGTRLTVV.

The V and J genes are TRBV19 and TRBJ2-1; no clear D gene. CDR1 and CDR2 from the germline V gene are LNHDA and SQIVND (reference sequence). The CDR3 is 13 amino acids. Trimming cost V 6 bases and J 6 bases, with 12 bases left between them. CDR3 protein: CASSPLGLNEQFF. The CDR3 coding sequence is TGTGCCAGTAGCCCCTTGGGCCTCAATGAGCAGTTCTTC. Full variable domain (outside the CDR3, taken from reference TRBV19 and TRBJ2-1): DGGITQSPKYLFRKEGQNVTLSCEQNLNHDAMYWYRQDPGQGLRLIYYSQIVNDFQKGDIAEGYSVSREKKESFPLTVTSAQKNPTAFYLCASSPLGLNEQFFGPGTRLTVL.

This clone was observed once. The chain links TRBV30 to TRBJ2-3; 13 bases are a match to TRBD2. Germline loops: CDR1 GTSNPN, CDR2 SVGIG (reference sequence). J gave up 2 bases and V 3 bases, and 5 bases lay outside the gene matches. The CDR3 runs to 16 residues. The DNA of the CDR3 is TGTGCCTGGAGCGGGGGACTAGCGGGACTCACAGATACGCAGTATTTT. Its translation is CAWSGGLAGLTDTQYF. Full variable domain (missing parts from reference TRBV30 and TRBJ2-3): SQTIHQWPATLVQPVGSPLSLECTVEGTSNPNLYWYRQAAGRGLQLLFYSVGIGQISSEVPQNLSASRPQDRQFILSSKKLLLSDSGFYLCAWSGGLAGLTDTQYFGPGTRLTVL.

The genes are TRBV10-3 and TRBJ2-7; D is tentatively TRBD1 or TRBD2 (5 bases each). V gave up 0 bases and J gave up 6 bases, with 15 bases separating them. The CDR3 is 15 residues long. CDR1 is ENHRY and CDR2 is SYGVKD in the germline V gene. CDR3 sequence: CAISESGTGFSEQYF. CDR3 nucleotide sequence: TGTGCCATCAGTGAGTCCGGGACCGGCTTTTCCGAGCAGTACTTC.

The V call is TRBV7-9, the J call TRBJ2-7, with 10 bases lining up with TRBD1. The junction had 5 bases not matched to a gene; V was cut back by 5 bases and J by 4 bases. The CDR3 consists of 14 residues. The germline gives CDR1 SEHNR, CDR2 FQNEAQ (reference sequence). The DNA for the CDR3 is TGTGCCAGCAGCGCCCGGGACAGGGGTTACGAGCAGTACTTC. It is translated as CASSARDRGYEQYF.

The gene calls are TRBV19 and TRBJ2-5, with TRBD2 matching 8 bases. The ends lost 2 bases at V and 1 base at J; junction bases unmatched: 6. CDR1 is LNHDA, CDR2 SQIVND, per germline (reference sequence). This CDR3 contains 16 residues. The CDR3 reads CASSIHLTSGQETQYF. The CDR3 DNA reads TGTGCCAGTAGTATACACCTCACTAGCGGCCAAGAGACCCAGTACTTC.

The V call is TRBV7-2, the J call TRBJ1-6, with TRBD1 as a possible D gene (5 bases). The germline gives CDR1 SGHTA, CDR2 FQGNSA. This CDR3 spans 15 amino acids. The V end was cut by 5 bases, the J end by 6 bases, with 14 bases between. In DNA form, the CDR3 reads TGTGCCAGCAGCCCGAGGTGGGGCAGTAATTCACCCCTCCACTTT. Residues: CASSPRWGSNSPLHF.

This chain connects TRBV10-3 to TRBJ1-1, with a possible D match to TRBD1 (5 bases). The CDR3 loop spans 15 amino acids. Germline assignment: CDR1 ENHRY and CDR2 SYGVKD. The germline V and J ends were trimmed by 2 bases and 4 bases, with 14 bases remaining between them. The CDR3 bases are TGTGCCATCAGTGAGAATGGGGAAGGGGCCACTGAAGCTTTCTTT. The encoded protein is CAISENGEGATEAFF.

The chain joins TRBV11-2 to TRBJ2-1; no definite D call. Germline CDR1 reads SGHAT; CDR2 reads FQNNGV. The CDR3 covers 13 residues. V was clipped by 1 base and J by 6 bases, with 7 bases between them. Here the CDR3 DNA reads TGTGCCAGCAGCTTAGGGCGGAGCAATGAGCAGTTCTTC. It specifies CASSLGRSNEQFF.

The chain is built from TRBV10-1 and TRBJ2-7, with D unclear. Germline CDR1 WNHNN, CDR2 SYGVQD (reference sequence). V was shortened by 0 bases and J by 9 bases, with 18 bases between the two germline ends. The CDR3 has 15 residues. The CDR3 protein is CASSESTASPIGQYF. For the CDR3, the DNA is TGCGCCAGCAGTGAGTCTACAGCATCACCCATCGGGCAGTACTTC.

The V gene is TRBV30, the J gene TRBJ2-2; 11 bases align to TRBD2. This CDR3 has 17 residues. Germline V CDR1 and CDR2: GTSNPN, SVGIG (reference sequence). The trim removed 0 bases at V and 3 bases at J, leaving 6 bases unmatched. The CDR3 sequence is CAWSVVTSGGYTGELFF. CDR3 sequence (DNA): TGTGCCTGGAGTGTAGTAACTAGCGGGGGATACACCGGGGAGCTGTTTTTT.